Presented here are 8 T cell receptor beta chains from one specimen sequenced in a study of control samples from healthy donors and cancer patients. Assay used: immunoSEQ multiplex PCR; TCRdb lists only in-frame clones, some missing. The sample contains 250,000 to 300,000 clones, 82% of which appear only once. The sequenced sample was PBMCs. The source of these receptors is a woman aged 55-75 years with lung cancer.

The chain links TRBV4-2 to TRBJ1-6; no clear D gene. The germline CDR1 and CDR2 sequences are LGHNA and YNFKEQ. CDR3 length equals 13 residues. Trimming stripped 5 bases from V and 8 bases from J, with 10 bases between. For the CDR3, the DNA is TGTGCCAGCAGCTCTTCTGGGGATTCACCCCTCCACTTT. Protein sequence: CASSSSGDSPLHF.

The chain links TRBV15 to TRBJ2-2; D unclear. The CDR3 extends over 14 amino acids. With 9 bases removed from V and 6 bases from J, the gap between germline ends came to 17 bases. Germline V gene data show CDR1 as LNHNV and CDR2 as YYDKDF (reference sequence). The CDR3 protein is CATTGRRAAGELFF. The CDR3 coding sequence is TGTGCCACTACTGGGCGCCGCGCGGCCGGGGAGCTGTTTTTT. Full variable domain (outside the CDR3, taken from reference TRBV15 and TRBJ2-2): DAMVIQNPRYQVTQFGKPVTLSCSQTLNHNVMYWYQQKSSQAPKLLFHYYDKDFNNEADTPDNFQSRRPNTSFCFLDIRSPGLGDTAMYLCATTGRRAAGELFFGEGSRLTVL.

The rearrangement links TRBV19 to TRBJ2-7; 10 bases are a match to TRBD1. V lost 2 bases and J lost 3; bases outside the gene matches: 4. This CDR3 region has 15 residues. The V gene's germline CDR1 is LNHDA and CDR2 SQIVND (reference sequence). The CDR3 DNA sequence: TGTGCCAGTAGTATAATGGGGACAGGGGTCTACGAGCAGTACTTC. Its translation is CASSIMGTGVYEQYF.

V usage is TRBV4-1 and J usage is TRBJ1-5, with D hard to call. CDR1 MGHRA and CDR2 YSYEKL come from the germline V gene. The CDR3 is 17 residues long. The V and J ends lost 0 bases and 0 bases respectively, with 12 bases between them. CDR3 nucleotides: TGCGCCAGCAGCCAAGATGGGCAGGCATATAGCAATCAGCCCCAGCATTTT. Translating it yields CASSQDGQAYSNQPQHF.

The V gene is TRBV28, the J gene TRBJ1-5; D is possibly TRBD1 (6 bases). Germline V gives CDR1 MDHEN, CDR2 SYDVKM. The CDR3 spans 18 residues. The ends were cut back, 3 bases at V and 7 bases at J, with 25 bases in the middle. CDR3 bases: TGTGCCAGCAGTTTGGGGCGGGCGGTCAGGGGAGGACCGCAGCCCCAGCATTTT. Its translation is CASSLGRAVRGGPQPQHF.

This chain uses TRBV5-5 with TRBJ1-2; 7 nucleotides match TRBD1. The germline CDR1 and CDR2 sequences are SGHKS and YYEKEE (reference sequence). The CDR3 sequence is 15 residues long. J was trimmed by 2 bases and V by 3 bases; bases with no gene match: 7. CDR3 residues: CASSSVTGKNYGYTF. The CDR3 bases are TGTGCCAGCAGCTCAGTGACAGGGAAGAACTATGGCTACACCTTC.

The chain couples TRBV5-4 to TRBJ1-2, with D unresolved. In germline, CDR1 is SGHNT, CDR2 YYREEE (reference sequence). The CDR3 loop spans 14 amino acids. Trimming left V 2 bases short and J 3 bases short, with 11 bases between. CDR3 coding DNA: TGTGCCAGCAGCTTTCGCTCCATAGACTATGGCTACACCTTC. Its translation is CASSFRSIDYGYTF. Variable domain in full (rest from reference TRBV5-4 and TRBJ1-2): ETGVTQSPTHLIKTRGQQVTLRCSSQSGHNTVSWYQQALGQGPQFIFQYYREEENGRGNFPPRFSGLQFPNYSSELNVNALELDDSALYLCASSFRSIDYGYTFGSGTRLTVV.

The chain carries TRBV6-5 and TRBJ1-6; maybe TRBD1 (5 bases). V dropped 6 bases and J dropped 9 bases, with 18 bases sitting between them. The CDR3 loop spans 15 amino acids. Per germline, CDR1 MNHEY and CDR2 SVGAGI. The CDR3 DNA is TGTGCCAGCAGGGAGTTGGCGGGGGGTAGTTCACCCCTCCACTTT. Its translation is CASRELAGGSSPLHF.